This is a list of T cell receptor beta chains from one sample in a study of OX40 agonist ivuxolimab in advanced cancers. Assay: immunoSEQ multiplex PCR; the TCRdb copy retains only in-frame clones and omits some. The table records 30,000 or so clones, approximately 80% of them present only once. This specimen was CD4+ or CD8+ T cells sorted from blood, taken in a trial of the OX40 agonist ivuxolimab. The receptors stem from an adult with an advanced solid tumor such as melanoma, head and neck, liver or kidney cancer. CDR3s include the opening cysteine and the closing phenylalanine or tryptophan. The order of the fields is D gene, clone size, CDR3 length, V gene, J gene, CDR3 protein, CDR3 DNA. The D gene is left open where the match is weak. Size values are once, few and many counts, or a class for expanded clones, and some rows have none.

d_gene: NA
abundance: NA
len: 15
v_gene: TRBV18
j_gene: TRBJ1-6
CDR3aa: CASSPMGDYNSPLHF
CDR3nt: TGTGCCAGCTCACCGATGGGAGACTATAATTCACCCCTCCACTTT

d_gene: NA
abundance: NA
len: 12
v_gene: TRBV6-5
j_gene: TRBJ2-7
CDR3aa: CASSYSIYEQYF
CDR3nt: TGTGCCAGCAGTTACTCGATCTACGAGCAGTACTTC

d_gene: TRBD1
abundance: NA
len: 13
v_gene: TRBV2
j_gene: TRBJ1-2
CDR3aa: CASSLGQGYGYTF
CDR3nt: TGTGCCAGCAGTCTCGGACAGGGTTATGGCTACACCTTC

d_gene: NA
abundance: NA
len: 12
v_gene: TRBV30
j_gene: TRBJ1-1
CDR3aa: CAWSVRGSEAFF
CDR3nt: TGTGCCTGGAGTGTAAGGGGCTCGGAAGCTTTCTTT

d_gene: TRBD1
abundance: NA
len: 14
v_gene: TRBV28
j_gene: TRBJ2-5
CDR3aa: CATLGQGAVETQYF
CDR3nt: TGTGCCACCCTAGGACAGGGGGCCGTAGAGACCCAGTACTTC

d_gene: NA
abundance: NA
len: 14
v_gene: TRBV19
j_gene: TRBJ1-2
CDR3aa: CASSSVNTLYGYTF
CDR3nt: TGTGCCAGTAGTTCTGTTAATACCCTCTATGGCTACACCTTC

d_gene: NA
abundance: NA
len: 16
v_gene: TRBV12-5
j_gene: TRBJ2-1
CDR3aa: CASGLVKRTLYNEQFF
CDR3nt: TGTGCTAGTGGTTTGGTAAAGCGGACACTATACAATGAGCAGTTCTTC

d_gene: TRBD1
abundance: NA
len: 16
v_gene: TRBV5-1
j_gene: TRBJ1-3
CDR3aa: CASSEQGADSGNTIYF
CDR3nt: TGCGCCAGCAGCGAACAGGGGGCAGACTCTGGAAACACCATATATTTT

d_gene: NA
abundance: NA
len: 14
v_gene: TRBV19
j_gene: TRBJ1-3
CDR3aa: CASSPGTSGNTIYF
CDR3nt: TGTGCCAGTAGTCCCGGGACCTCTGGAAACACCATATATTTT

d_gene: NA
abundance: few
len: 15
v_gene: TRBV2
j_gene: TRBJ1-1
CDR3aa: CASTPRAGDGTEAFF
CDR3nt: TGTGCCAGCACACCCCGGGCAGGGGACGGCACTGAAGCTTTCTTT

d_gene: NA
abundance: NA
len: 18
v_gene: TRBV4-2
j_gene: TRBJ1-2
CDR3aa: CASSQGDLLQGPNYGYTF
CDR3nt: TGTGCCAGCAGCCAAGGTGACTTACTACAGGGCCCGAACTATGGCTACACCTTC

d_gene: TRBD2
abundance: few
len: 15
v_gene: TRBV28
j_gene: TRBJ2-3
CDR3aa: CASRVAGGLTDTQYF
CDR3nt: TGTGCCAGCAGAGTAGCGGGGGGGCTAACAGATACGCAGTATTTT

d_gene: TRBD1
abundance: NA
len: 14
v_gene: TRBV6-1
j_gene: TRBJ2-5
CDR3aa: CASSSQGAQETQYF
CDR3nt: TGTGCCAGCAGTAGCCAGGGGGCTCAAGAGACCCAGTACTTC

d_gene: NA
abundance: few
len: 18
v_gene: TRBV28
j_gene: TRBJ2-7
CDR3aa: CASSLSGWRGQGGNEQYF
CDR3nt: TGTGCCAGCAGTTTATCGGGGTGGAGGGGGCAGGGCGGGAACGAGCAGTACTTC

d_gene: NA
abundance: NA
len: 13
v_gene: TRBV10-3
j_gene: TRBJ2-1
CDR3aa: CAISEGTYNEQFF
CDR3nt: TGTGCCATCAGTGAAGGTACTTACAATGAGCAGTTCTTC

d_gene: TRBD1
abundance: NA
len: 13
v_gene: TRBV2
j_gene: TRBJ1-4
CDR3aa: CASRQGVNGKLFF
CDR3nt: TGTGCCAGCAGACAGGGGGTTAATGGAAAACTGTTTTTT

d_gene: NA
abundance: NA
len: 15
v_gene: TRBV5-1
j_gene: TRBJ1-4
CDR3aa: CASRETVATNEKLFF
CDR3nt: TGCGCCAGCAGGGAAACGGTCGCAACTAATGAAAAACTGTTTTTT

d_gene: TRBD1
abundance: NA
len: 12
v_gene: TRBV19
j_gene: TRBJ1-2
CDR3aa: CASRTGLYGYTF
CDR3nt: TGTGCCAGTAGGACAGGGCTATATGGCTACACCTTC

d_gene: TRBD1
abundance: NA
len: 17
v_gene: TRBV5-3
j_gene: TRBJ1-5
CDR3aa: CARSLSQGARSNQPQHF
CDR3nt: TGTGCCAGAAGCTTGAGCCAGGGGGCGAGGAGCAATCAGCCCCAGCATTTT